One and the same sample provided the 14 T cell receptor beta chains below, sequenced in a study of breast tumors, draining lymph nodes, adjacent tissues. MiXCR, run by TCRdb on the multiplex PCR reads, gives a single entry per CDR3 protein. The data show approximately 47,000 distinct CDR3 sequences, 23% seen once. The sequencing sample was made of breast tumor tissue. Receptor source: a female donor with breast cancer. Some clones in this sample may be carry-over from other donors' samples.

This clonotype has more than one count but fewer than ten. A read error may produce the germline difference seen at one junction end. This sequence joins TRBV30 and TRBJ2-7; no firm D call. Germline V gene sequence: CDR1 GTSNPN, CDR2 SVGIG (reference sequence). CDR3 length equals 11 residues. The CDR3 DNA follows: TGTACCTGGAGTGCAGTCGGACAGCAGTACTTC. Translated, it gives CTWSAVGQQYF.

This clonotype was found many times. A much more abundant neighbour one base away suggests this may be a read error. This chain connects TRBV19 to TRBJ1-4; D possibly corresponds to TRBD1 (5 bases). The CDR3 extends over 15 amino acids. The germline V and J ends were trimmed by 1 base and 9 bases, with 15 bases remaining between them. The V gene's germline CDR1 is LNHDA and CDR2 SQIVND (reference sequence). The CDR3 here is CASSIVRELNKKLFF. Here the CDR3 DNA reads TGTGCCAGTAGTATAGTCAGGGAGCTAAATAAAAAACTGTTTTTT.

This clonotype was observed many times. This CDR3 reads CATSERTGMGTDTQYF. The CDR3 DNA follows: TGTGCCACCAGTGAAAGGACAGGAATGGGCACAGATACGCAGTATTTT. The chain combines TRBV24-1 with TRBJ2-3, with 7 bases aligning to TRBD1. The CDR3 is 16 amino acids. The V and J ends lost 4 bases and 1 base, in that order; junction bases with no gene match: 7. Per germline, CDR1 KGHDR and CDR2 SFDVKD.

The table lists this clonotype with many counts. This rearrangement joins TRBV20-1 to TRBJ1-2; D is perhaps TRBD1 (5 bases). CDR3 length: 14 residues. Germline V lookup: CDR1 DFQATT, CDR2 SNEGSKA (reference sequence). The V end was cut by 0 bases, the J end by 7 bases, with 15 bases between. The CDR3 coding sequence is TGCAGTGCTAGAGATCATCAGGGAGTGGGTGGCTACACCTTC. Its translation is CSARDHQGVGGYTF.

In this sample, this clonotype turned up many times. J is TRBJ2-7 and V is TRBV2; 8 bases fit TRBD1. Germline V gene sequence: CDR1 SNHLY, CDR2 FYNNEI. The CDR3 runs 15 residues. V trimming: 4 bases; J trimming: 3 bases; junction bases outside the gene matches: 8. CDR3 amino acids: CASSGGRGQFYEQYF. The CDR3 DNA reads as TGTGCCAGCAGTGGTGGCAGGGGGCAATTCTACGAGCAGTACTTC.

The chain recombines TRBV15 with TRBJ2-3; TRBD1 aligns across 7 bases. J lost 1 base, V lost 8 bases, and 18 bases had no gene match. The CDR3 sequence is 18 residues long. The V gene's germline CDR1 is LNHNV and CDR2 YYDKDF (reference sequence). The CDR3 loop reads CATVGRDSQGVRTDTQYF. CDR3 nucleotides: TGTGCCACCGTCGGCCGGGACAGCCAAGGGGTCCGCACAGATACGCAGTATTTT.

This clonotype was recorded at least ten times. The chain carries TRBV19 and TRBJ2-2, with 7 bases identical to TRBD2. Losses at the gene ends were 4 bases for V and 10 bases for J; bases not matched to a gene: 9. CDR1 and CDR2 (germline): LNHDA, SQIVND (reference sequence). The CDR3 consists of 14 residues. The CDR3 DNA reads TGTGCCAGTAGTACCAAAGCACGGGGGGTGGAGCTGTTTTTT. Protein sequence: CASSTKARGVELFF.

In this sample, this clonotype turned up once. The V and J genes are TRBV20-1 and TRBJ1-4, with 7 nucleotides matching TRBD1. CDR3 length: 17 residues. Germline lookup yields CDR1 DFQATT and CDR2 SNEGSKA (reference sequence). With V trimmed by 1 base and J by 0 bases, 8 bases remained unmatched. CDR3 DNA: TGCAGTGCTAGAGGTGCCAGGGGGGTTGCAACTAATGAAAAACTGTTTTTT. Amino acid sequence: CSARGARGVATNEKLFF.

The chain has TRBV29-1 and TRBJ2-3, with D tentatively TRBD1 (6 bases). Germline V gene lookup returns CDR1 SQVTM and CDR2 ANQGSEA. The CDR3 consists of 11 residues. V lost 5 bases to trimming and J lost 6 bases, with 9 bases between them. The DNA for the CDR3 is TGCAGCGTTATACAGGGTGATACGCAGTATTTT. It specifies CSVIQGDTQYF.

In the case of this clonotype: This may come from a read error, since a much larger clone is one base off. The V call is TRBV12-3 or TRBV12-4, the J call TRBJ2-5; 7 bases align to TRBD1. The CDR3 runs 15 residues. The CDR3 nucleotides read TGTGCCAGCAGTTTTTACTCGGGACAGCAAGAGACCCGGTACTTC. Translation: CASSFYSGQQETRYF.

The CDR3 loop reads CASSQDGRGGETQYF. The CDR3 nucleotides are TGCGCCAGCAGCCAAGATGGGAGGGGGGGAGAGACCCAGTACTTC. The rearrangement joins TRBV4-1 to TRBJ2-5; TRBD2 is a possible D gene (7 bases). The germline V and J ends were trimmed by 0 bases and 4 bases, with 12 bases remaining between them. CDR1 and CDR2 (germline): MGHRA, YSYEKL. CDR3 length: 15 amino acids.

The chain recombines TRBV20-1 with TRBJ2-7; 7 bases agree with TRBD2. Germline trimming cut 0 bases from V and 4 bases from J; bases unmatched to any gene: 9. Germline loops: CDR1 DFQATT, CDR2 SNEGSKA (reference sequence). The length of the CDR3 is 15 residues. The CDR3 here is CSARDPGLPSYEQYF. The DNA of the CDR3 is TGCAGTGCTAGAGATCCGGGACTACCCTCTTACGAGCAGTACTTC.

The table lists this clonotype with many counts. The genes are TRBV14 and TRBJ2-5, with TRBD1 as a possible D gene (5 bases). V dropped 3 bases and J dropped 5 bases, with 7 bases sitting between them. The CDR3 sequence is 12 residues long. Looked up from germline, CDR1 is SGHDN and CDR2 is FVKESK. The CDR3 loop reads CASSQGLETQYF. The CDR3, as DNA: TGTGCCAGCAGCCAGGGGCTGGAGACCCAGTACTTC. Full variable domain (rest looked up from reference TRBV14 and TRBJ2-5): EAGVTQFPSHSVIEKGQTVTLRCDPISGHDNLYWYRRVMGKEIKFLLHFVKESKQDESGMPNNRFLAERTGGTYSTLKVQPAELEDSGVYFCASSQGLETQYFGPGTRLLVL.

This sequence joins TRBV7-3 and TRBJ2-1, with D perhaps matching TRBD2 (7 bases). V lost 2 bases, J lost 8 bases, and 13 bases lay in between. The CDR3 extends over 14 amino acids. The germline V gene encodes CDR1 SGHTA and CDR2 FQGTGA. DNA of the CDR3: TGTGCCAGCAGCTTATCGGGGGGCATCGATGAGCAGTTCTTC. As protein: CASSLSGGIDEQFF.